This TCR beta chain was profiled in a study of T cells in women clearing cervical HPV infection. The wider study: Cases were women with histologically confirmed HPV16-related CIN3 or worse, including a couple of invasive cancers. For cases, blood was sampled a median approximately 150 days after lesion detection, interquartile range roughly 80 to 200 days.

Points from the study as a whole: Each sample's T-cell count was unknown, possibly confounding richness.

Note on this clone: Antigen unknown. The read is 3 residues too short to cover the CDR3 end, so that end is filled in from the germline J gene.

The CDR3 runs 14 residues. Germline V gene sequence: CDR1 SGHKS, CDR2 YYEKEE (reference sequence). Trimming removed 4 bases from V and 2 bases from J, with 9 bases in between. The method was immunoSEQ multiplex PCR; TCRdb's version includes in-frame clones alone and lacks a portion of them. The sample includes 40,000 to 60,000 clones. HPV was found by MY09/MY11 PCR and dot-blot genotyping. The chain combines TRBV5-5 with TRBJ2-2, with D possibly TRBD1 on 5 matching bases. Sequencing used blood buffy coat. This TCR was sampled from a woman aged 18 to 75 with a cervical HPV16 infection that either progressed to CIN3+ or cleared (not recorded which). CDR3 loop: CASSHRSNTGELFF. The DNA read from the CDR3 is TGTGCCAGCAGCCACAGGTCAAACACCGGGGAG.